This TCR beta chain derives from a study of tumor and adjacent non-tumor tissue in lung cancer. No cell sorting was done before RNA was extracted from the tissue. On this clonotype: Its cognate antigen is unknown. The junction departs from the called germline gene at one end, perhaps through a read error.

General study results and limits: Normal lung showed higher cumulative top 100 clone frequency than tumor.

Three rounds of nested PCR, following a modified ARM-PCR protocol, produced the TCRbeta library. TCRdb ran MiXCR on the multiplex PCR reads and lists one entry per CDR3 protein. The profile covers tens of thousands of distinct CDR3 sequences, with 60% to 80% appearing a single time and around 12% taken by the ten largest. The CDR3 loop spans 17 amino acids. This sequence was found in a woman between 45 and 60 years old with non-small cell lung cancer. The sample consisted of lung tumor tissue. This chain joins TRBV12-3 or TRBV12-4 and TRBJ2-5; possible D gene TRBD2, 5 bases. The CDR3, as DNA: TGTGGCAGCAGTTTAGGGCCCCAACGGGGATACCAAGAGACCCAGTACTTC. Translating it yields CGSSLGPQRGYQETQYF.